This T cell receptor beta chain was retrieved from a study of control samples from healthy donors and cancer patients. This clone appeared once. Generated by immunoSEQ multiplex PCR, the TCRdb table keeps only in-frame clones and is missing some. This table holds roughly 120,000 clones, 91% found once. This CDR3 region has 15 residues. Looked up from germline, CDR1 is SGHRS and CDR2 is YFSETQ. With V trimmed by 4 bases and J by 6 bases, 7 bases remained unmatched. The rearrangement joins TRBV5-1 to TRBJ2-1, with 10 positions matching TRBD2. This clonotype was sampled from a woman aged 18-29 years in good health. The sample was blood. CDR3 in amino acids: CASSRGLADPNEQFF. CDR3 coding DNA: TGCGCCAGCAGCAGAGGACTAGCGGATCCCAATGAGCAGTTCTTC.